The 20 T cell receptor beta chains presented below share a single source sample, sequenced in a study of T cells in Graves' hyperthyroidism and ophthalmopathy. There were TCR beta CDR3 regions amplified from RNA transcripts. HTBI primers drove first-round RT-PCR of the TCR CDR3. MiXCR, run by TCRdb on the multiplex PCR reads, gives a single entry per CDR3 protein. Among approximately 640,000 distinct CDR3 sequences listed, 16% were seen once. Sequencing was done on a sample of blood. These TCRs come from a woman aged 30 to 39 with Graves' hyperthyroidism.

The chain carries TRBV11-2 and TRBJ1-6; D gene ambiguous. The V end lost 0 bases, the J end lost 8 bases, and 8 bases lay between the germline ends. The germline CDR1 and CDR2 sequences are SGHAT and FQNNGV. CDR3 length equals 14 residues. CDR3 loop: CASSLDRFYSPLHF. In DNA, the CDR3 is TGTGCCAGCAGCTTAGACAGGTTTTATTCACCCCTCCACTTT.

This clonotype showed up many times. This chain connects TRBV7-6 to TRBJ2-1, with 8 bases identical to TRBD1. V dropped 5 bases and J dropped 9; count of bases not matched to a gene: 9. This CDR3 comprises 14 residues. Germline CDR1 and CDR2: SGHVS and FNYEAQ. CDR3 region: CASSTGQGTTEQFF. The CDR3 DNA reads TGTGCCAGCAGCACTGGACAGGGCACGACTGAGCAGTTCTTC.

The chain combines TRBV5-1 with TRBJ2-2, with D possibly being TRBD1 (5 bases). The CDR3 runs to 14 residues. V dropped 4 bases and J dropped 9 bases, with 16 bases sitting between them. CDR1 and CDR2 from the germline V gene are SGHRS and YFSETQ. The CDR3, as DNA: TGCGCCAGCAGCCCAGCTAACCAGGGATGGGAGCTGTTTTTT. As protein: CASSPANQGWELFF.

This clonotype was recorded at least ten times. CDR3 in amino acids: CSASAVNTEAFF. In DNA, the CDR3 is TGCAGTGCTAGCGCCGTGAACACTGAAGCTTTCTTT. The chain joins TRBV20-1 to TRBJ1-1; the D is unclear. In germline, CDR1 is DFQATT, CDR2 SNEGSKA (reference sequence). The CDR3 sequence is 12 residues long. The V and J ends lost 3 bases and 0 bases respectively, with 5 bases between them.

This clonotype was found a few times. V usage is TRBV9 and J usage is TRBJ2-1; D possibly corresponds to TRBD1 (5 bases). V was pared by 1 base and J by 0 bases, with 11 bases between. CDR1 is SGDLS and CDR2 is YYNGEE in the germline V gene. The CDR3 loop spans 16 amino acids. CDR3 in amino acids: CASSVTTGNSYNEQFF. DNA of the CDR3: TGTGCCAGCAGCGTAACCACAGGAAACTCCTACAATGAGCAGTTCTTC.

This clonotype was counted ten times or more. The gene calls are TRBV28 and TRBJ1-1; 10 nucleotides match TRBD1. Germline lookup yields CDR1 MDHEN and CDR2 SYDVKM. V shed 4 bases, J shed 7 bases, and the junction held 12 bases outside the gene matches. This CDR3 spans 16 amino acids. The chain's CDR3 is CASSSTGTGAVDEAFF. As DNA, the CDR3 is TGTGCCAGCAGTTCAACCGGGACAGGGGCGGTGGATGAAGCTTTCTTT.

There are a few counts of this clonotype. The CDR3 loop is CASSNRVRASGANVLTF. The CDR3 nucleotides read TGTGCCAGCAGTAACCGGGTGCGAGCCTCTGGGGCCAACGTCCTGACTTTC. This chain uses TRBV6-2 or TRBV6-3 with TRBJ2-6; no firm D call. The V gene lost 5 bases and the J gene lost 0 bases, with 14 bases spanning the gap. The CDR3 runs 17 residues. Germline V gene data show CDR1 as MNHEY and CDR2 as SVGEGT.

This clonotype was found a few times. The chain has TRBV7-2 and TRBJ2-3; the D gene is possibly TRBD2 (5 bases). The germline V gene encodes CDR1 SGHTA and CDR2 FQGNSA. V shed 4 bases and J shed 2 bases, with 19 bases lying between them. The CDR3 extends over 17 amino acids. CDR3 sequence (DNA): TGTGCCAGCAGCTCGGTGGGTAGCGAACTGTTCACAGATACGCAGTATTTT. Protein: CASSSVGSELFTDTQYF. Full variable domain (remainder filled in from reference TRBV7-2 and TRBJ2-3): GAGVSQSPSNKVTEKGKDVELRCDPISGHTALYWYRQSLGQGLEFLIYFQGNSAPDKSGLPSDRFSAERTGGSVSTLTIQRTQQEDSAVYLCASSSVGSELFTDTQYFGPGTRLTVL.

The V call is TRBV20-1, the J call TRBJ2-7; a weak D match, TRBD1 (6 bases). CDR1 DFQATT and CDR2 SNEGSKA come from the germline V gene (reference sequence). Trimming pared 5 bases from V and 2 bases from J, leaving 16 bases between. The CDR3 extends over 14 amino acids. Written as DNA, the CDR3 is TGCAGTGCTGCCACAGGACAGCCCCCCTACGAGCAGTACTTC. This encodes CSAATGQPPYEQYF.

This clonotype was found many times. The rearrangement uses TRBV6-1 and TRBJ1-5; 8 bases line up with TRBD1. The CDR3 consists of 19 residues. CDR1 and CDR2 (germline): MNHNS, SASEGT. The trim removed 5 bases at V and 0 bases at J, leaving 15 bases unmatched. The CDR3 DNA reads as TGTGCCAGCAGTAAAGGGGGACAGGAGGACCTTCTTAGCAATCAGCCCCAGCATTTT. It is translated as CASSKGGQEDLLSNQPQHF.

This clonotype was counted ten times or more. The chain carries TRBV11-2 and TRBJ2-2; D not resolved. The V and J ends lost 3 bases and 4 bases respectively, with 12 bases between them. CDR1 is SGHAT, CDR2 FQNNGV, per germline. This CDR3 is 15 amino acids long. In DNA form, the CDR3 reads TGTGCCAGCAGCTTTCTGGTTCTAAGCACCGGGGAGCTGTTTTTT. This gives the protein CASSFLVLSTGELFF.

This clonotype was detected many times. The chain has TRBV5-1 and TRBJ1-3; perhaps TRBD1 as D (6 bases). The V gene's germline CDR1 is SGHRS and CDR2 YFSETQ. This CDR3 is built from 17 residues. The V gene lost 4 bases and the J gene lost 0 bases, with 17 bases spanning the gap. The CDR3 DNA reads TGCGCCAGCAGCGGAGGAGGGGGAATGAACTCTGGAAACACCATATATTTT. It specifies CASSGGGGMNSGNTIYF.

The V and J genes are TRBV11-2 and TRBJ2-3, with 7 positions matching TRBD2. After removal of 1 base from V and 0 bases from J, the junction contained 7 bases not matched to a gene. Germline V gene sequence: CDR1 SGHAT, CDR2 FQNNGV. CDR3 length equals 17 residues. CDR3 loop: CASSLGVTSDSTDTQYF. The CDR3 nucleotides are TGTGCCAGCAGCTTAGGTGTCACTAGCGATAGCACAGATACGCAGTATTTT.

This clonotype was counted many times. This chain connects TRBV30 to TRBJ2-3; 8 nucleotides line up with TRBD2. This CDR3 has 12 amino acids. With 3 bases clipped from V and 11 bases from J, the junction kept 7 bases outside the gene matches. The germline V gene has CDR1 GTSNPN and CDR2 SVGIG (reference sequence). The CDR3 DNA is TGTGCCTGGAGAGCCCAAGCGGGAGAGCAGTATTTT. Protein product: CAWRAQAGEQYF.

This clonotype was found a few times. V is TRBV13 and J is TRBJ2-3; D is undetermined. The V and J ends lost 4 bases and 5 bases respectively, with 10 bases between them. Germline-derived CDR1 and CDR2 are PRHDT and FYEKMQ (reference sequence). CDR3 length equals 13 residues. The CDR3 DNA reads TGTGCCAGCAGCTCCGTGAACAAAGATACGCAGTATTTT. Amino acids: CASSSVNKDTQYF.

This clonotype was picked up a small number of times. The chain employs TRBV4-2 and TRBJ2-2; unclear D gene. CDR3 length equals 15 residues. The germline V gene has CDR1 LGHNA and CDR2 YNFKEQ. Trimming removed 4 bases at V and 7 bases at J, with 16 bases between. The DNA for the CDR3 is TGTGCCAGCAGCCCGCAAGATGTGTCAAGCGGGGAGCTGTTTTTT. Amino acids: CASSPQDVSSGELFF.

The table lists this clonotype with a few counts. The rearrangement uses TRBV29-1 and TRBJ1-4; D remains ambiguous. Germline assignment: CDR1 SQVTM and CDR2 ANQGSEA. This CDR3 spans 14 amino acids. The V and J ends lost 7 bases and 6 bases respectively, with 18 bases between them. The CDR3 region is CSAKEAGIDEKLFF. DNA of the CDR3: TGCAGCGCAAAGGAGGCAGGAATAGATGAAAAACTGTTTTTT.

V is TRBV7-8 and J is TRBJ2-7, with 7 bases lining up with TRBD1. The J segment lost 6 bases and the V segment lost 3 bases, leaving 11 bases of the junction unmatched. Per the germline V gene, CDR1 is SGHVS and CDR2 is FQNEAQ. This CDR3 has 15 amino acids. CDR3 DNA: TGTGCCAGCAGCTTCCACAGGGGCCGACTCGGCGAGCAGTACTTC. Its translation: CASSFHRGRLGEQYF. Full variable domain (remainder filled in from reference TRBV7-8 and TRBJ2-7): GAGVSQSPRYKVAKRGQDVALRCDPISGHVSLFWYQQALGQGPEFLTYFQNEAQLDKSGLPSDRFFAERPEGSVSTLKIQRTQQEDSAVYLCASSFHRGRLGEQYFGPGTRLTVT.

This clonotype has just a few counts. The rearrangement joins TRBV9 to TRBJ2-5; 9 bases map to TRBD2. This CDR3 is 15 amino acids long. The germline V gene has CDR1 SGDLS and CDR2 YYNGEE. J gave up 2 bases and V 5 bases, and 7 bases lay outside the gene matches. The CDR3: CASSASGTGQETQYF. In DNA, the CDR3 is TGTGCCAGCAGTGCTAGCGGGACTGGACAAGAGACCCAGTACTTC.

This clonotype turned up a few times. The rearrangement joins TRBV15 to TRBJ2-2; D call uncertain. V was cut by 1 base and J by 4 bases, with 10 bases left in between. The CDR3 loop spans 15 amino acids. Germline CDR1 is LNHNV and CDR2 is YYDKDF (reference sequence). The DNA for the CDR3 is TGTGCCACCAGCAGAGGAGTCCCCCGCACCGGGGAGCTGTTTTTT. Translating it yields CATSRGVPRTGELFF. The variable domain in full, with the rest retrieved from reference TRBV15 and TRBJ2-2, is DAMVIQNPRYQVTQFGKPVTLSCSQTLNHNVMYWYQQKSSQAPKLLFHYYDKDFNNEADTPDNFQSRRPNTSFCFLDIRSPGLGDTAMYLCATSRGVPRTGELFFGEGSRLTVL.